This T cell receptor beta chain is drawn from a study of blood T cell repertoires in COVID-19 (dated by TCRdb to the early 2020s). Broadly, across the study: Collaborator samples came from the United States, Italy and Spain and covered acute and convalescent phases of COVID-19. The material from the prospective study consisted of cDNA or gDNA derived from T cells, B-cell-depleted T cells, or PBMCs. Where available, HLA class I and class II types were obtained from metadata supplied by the sample provider rather than from assay-based typing. The dataset comprised deeply sampled blood TCRbeta repertoires from subjects exposed to, actively infected with, or recovered from COVID-19. A freely available public database, intended as a resource for researchers studying the immune response to SARS-CoV-2, is where the repertoires were released. The samples were drawn from the first 160 participants of the ongoing ImmuneRACE study and from over a thousand subjects provided by 6 global collaborators. Nearly every sample came with metadata listing a de-identified subject ID, COVID-19 status, age in years and sex.

Beyond this particular receptor, the publication reports: Clinical and demographic metadata were provided uncurated, with the amount varying by source and participant.

The immunoSEQ Assay, a bias-controlled multiplex PCR, was used to amplify TCRbeta CDR3 regions from genomic DNA. The study's own analysis went as follows. The number of nucleated cells in each sample was estimated from the amplification of reference gene primers within the assay. To quantify the absolute abundance of each unique TCRbeta CDR3 rearrangement, sequence reads were collapsed and filtered. For each sample, productive Simpson clonality was calculated by taking the square root of Simpson's diversity index across productive rearrangements. TCRdb provides this immuneACCESS table in a form limited to in-frame rearrangements. Some clones are lacking; in checked studies, under half of them reflect an unresolved V gene, and why the rest are absent is not known. That table supplies the V and J calls and clone size; D and trimming were determined from the DNA. The sample profile shows about half a million clones; about 88% of them were found once. Together, the top ten hold 8% to 9.5% of the sample.

A note on this clone: Its antigen is not yet known. Base qualities are not provided; no much larger clone lies one nucleotide away.

CDR1 and CDR2 are read off the germline V gene as KGHSH and LQKENI. Taken from cysteine to phenylalanine, the CDR3 has 14 residues. Solely the CDR3 DNA is kept, with 42 bases framed from the first base. Trimming takes 0 bases off V and 10 bases off J; junction bases not matched to a gene: 3. In the prospective study, participants were 18 to 89 years old, resided in about two dozen geographic areas of the United States, and were enrolled through a virtual design. To assign participants to cohorts, the prospective study relied on clinical history that participants themselves reported in a screening survey and a study questionnaire. For ImmuneRACE Cohort 3, a participant was defined as recovered based on two consecutive negative NP/OP PCR tests, clearance by a healthcare professional, or resolution of symptoms. In the prospective study, whole blood, serum and a nasopharyngeal or oropharyngeal swab were collected from each participant by mobile phlebotomists. Over an approximately 2-month period, participants in the prospective study had the option of providing additional blood draws and questionnaires. Blood samples from the prospective study were shipped frozen or at room temperature prior to DNA extraction.

The receptor chain draws on TRBV18 and TRBJ2-1, and TRBD2 aligns with 10 junction nucleotides. This clonotype was sampled from a woman aged 55-70 years who had recovered from COVID-19. The sample consisted of PBMCs or T cells enriched from blood (not recorded which). The CDR3 sequence is CASSPPSSGGEQFF. The base sequence is TGTGCCAGCTCACCACCGTCTAGCGGGGGCGAGCAGTTCTTC.